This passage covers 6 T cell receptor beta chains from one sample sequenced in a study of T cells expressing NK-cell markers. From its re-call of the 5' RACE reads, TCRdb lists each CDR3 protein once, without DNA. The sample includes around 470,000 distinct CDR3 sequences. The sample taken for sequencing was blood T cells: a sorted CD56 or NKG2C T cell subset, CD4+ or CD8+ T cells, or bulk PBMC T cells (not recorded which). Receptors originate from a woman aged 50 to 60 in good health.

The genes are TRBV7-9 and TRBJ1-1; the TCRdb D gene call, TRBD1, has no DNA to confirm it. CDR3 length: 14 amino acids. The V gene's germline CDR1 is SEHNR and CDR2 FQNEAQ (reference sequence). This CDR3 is CASSPTGYTAEAFF. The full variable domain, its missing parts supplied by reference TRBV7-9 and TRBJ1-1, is DTGVSQNPRHKITKRGQNVTFRCDPISEHNRLYWYRQTLGQGPEFLTYFQNEAQLEKSRLLSDRFSAERPKGSFSTLEIQRTEQGDSAMYLCASSPTGYTAEAFFGQGTRLTVV.

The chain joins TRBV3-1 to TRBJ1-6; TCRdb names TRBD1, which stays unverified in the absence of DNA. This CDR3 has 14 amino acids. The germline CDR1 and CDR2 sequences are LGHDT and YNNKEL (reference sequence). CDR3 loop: CASSSTGGNSPLHF.

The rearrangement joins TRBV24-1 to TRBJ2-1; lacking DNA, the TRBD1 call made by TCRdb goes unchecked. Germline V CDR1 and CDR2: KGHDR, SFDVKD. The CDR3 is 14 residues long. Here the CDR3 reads CATSDKDRVNEQFF.

The CDR3 spells CSATGESDTQYF. The chain has TRBV20-1 and TRBJ2-3; checking the TCRdb D call of TRBD2 is not possible without DNA. Looked up from germline, CDR1 is DFQATT and CDR2 is SNEGSKA (reference sequence). The CDR3 length is 12 residues.

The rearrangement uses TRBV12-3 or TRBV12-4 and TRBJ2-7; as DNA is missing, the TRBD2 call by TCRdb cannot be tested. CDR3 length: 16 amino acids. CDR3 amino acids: CASSPTSSGKTYEQYF.

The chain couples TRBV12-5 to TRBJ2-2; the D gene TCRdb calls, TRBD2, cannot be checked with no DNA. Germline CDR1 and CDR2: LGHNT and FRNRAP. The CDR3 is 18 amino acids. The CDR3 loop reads CASGRGLAGGPPTGELFF.